Below, 12 T cell receptor beta chains from the same sample are listed, as sequenced in a study of blood T cell repertoires in COVID-19. The protocol was immunoSEQ multiplex PCR, while the TCRdb copy is restricted to in-frame clones and leaves out a portion. Counted here are a few hundred thousand clones, less than 85% occurring once; the ten biggest clones make up about 3.9%. Sequencing was performed on peripheral blood. The receptors derive from a woman aged 80 or over with acute or convalescent COVID-19.

J is TRBJ1-1 and V is TRBV30; a possible D gene is TRBD1 (5 bases). CDR1 GTSNPN and CDR2 SVGIG come from the germline V gene (reference sequence). The CDR3 sequence is 13 residues long. Trimming cost V 1 base and J 3 bases, with 9 bases left between them. CDR3 sequence reads: CAWSEDSHTEAFF. The CDR3 coding sequence is TGTGCCTGGAGTGAAGACAGTCACACTGAAGCTTTCTTT.

V and J are TRBV5-8 and TRBJ2-7; a possible D gene is TRBD1 (5 bases). The germline V gene encodes CDR1 SGHTS and CDR2 YDEGEE. V was pared by 6 bases and J by 0 bases, with 19 bases between. CDR3 size: 16 residues. The CDR3 loop is CASTIWSGAHSYEQYF. The CDR3 bases are TGTGCCAGCACCATTTGGAGTGGGGCCCACTCCTACGAGCAGTACTTC.

The CDR3 reads CASSRGSGSGGSSYEQYF. The CDR3 coding sequence is TGTGCCAGCAGTAGGGGCTCGGGGTCGGGGGGTAGCTCCTACGAGCAGTACTTC. The chain couples TRBV9 to TRBJ2-7; TRBD2 agrees at 7 bases. CDR3 length equals 18 residues. The trim removed 5 bases at V and 0 bases at J, leaving 17 bases unmatched. Germline CDR1 SGDLS, CDR2 YYNGEE.

This chain connects TRBV7-2 to TRBJ1-6; TRBD1 matches at 7 bases. The germline gives CDR1 SGHTA, CDR2 FQGNSA. This CDR3 is 15 amino acids long. V was clipped by 5 bases and J by 4 bases; unmatched bases: 5. CDR3 sequence reads: CASSHRQGYNSPLHF. The CDR3, as DNA: TGTGCCAGCAGCCACCGACAGGGTTATAATTCACCCCTCCACTTT.

This rearrangement joins TRBV4-2 to TRBJ2-5, with 10 nucleotides matching TRBD2. This CDR3 is 20 amino acids long. CDR1 is LGHNA and CDR2 is YNFKEQ in the germline V gene. Trimming at V came to 0 bases and at J to 2 bases, leaving 15 bases not matched to a gene. The CDR3 bases are TGTGCCAGCAGCCAAGAGATAAGGGTAGCGGGGGGCGTGAGTCAAGAGACCCAGTACTTC. Translation gives CASSQEIRVAGGVSQETQYF.

The V call is TRBV5-4, the J call TRBJ1-6; a possible D gene is TRBD1 (5 bases). CDR1 and CDR2 from the germline V gene are SGHNT and YYREEE (reference sequence). The CDR3 contains 16 residues. Between the trimmed V and J ends, which lost 3 bases and 6 bases, there was a span of 16 bases. The chain's CDR3 is CASSSLKSQGNSPLHF. The CDR3 region has the DNA TGTGCCAGCAGCTCCCTGAAGAGTCAGGGTAATTCACCCCTCCACTTT.

The chain employs TRBV28 and TRBJ2-3; 7 positions match TRBD1. Looked up from germline, CDR1 is MDHEN and CDR2 is SYDVKM. V was clipped by 5 bases and J by 1 base; unmatched bases: 6. The CDR3 runs 15 residues. CDR3 DNA: TGTGCCAGCAGTCCCTACGGACAGGGCACAGATACGCAGTATTTT. Its protein product is CASSPYGQGTDTQYF.

The chain combines TRBV7-8 with TRBJ1-2; D ambiguous. Trimming shortened V by 1 base and J by 3 bases, and 6 bases separated the two germline ends. The V gene's germline CDR1 is SGHVS and CDR2 FQNEAQ. This CDR3 is 13 amino acids long. CDR3 amino acids: CASSLVPDYGYTF. The CDR3 bases are TGTGCCAGCAGCTTAGTCCCCGACTATGGCTACACCTTC.

V usage is TRBV19 and J usage is TRBJ1-1, with 7 bases matching TRBD1. V dropped 9 bases and J dropped 5; count of bases not matched to a gene: 9. Germline loops: CDR1 LNHDA, CDR2 SQIVND (reference sequence). The CDR3 length is 13 residues. CDR3 protein: CASRGEMFTEAFF. The CDR3 DNA sequence: TGTGCCAGCAGGGGGGAGATGTTTACTGAAGCTTTCTTT. The full variable domain, completed using reference TRBV19 and TRBJ1-1, is DGGITQSPKYLFRKEGQNVTLSCEQNLNHDAMYWYRQDPGQGLRLIYYSQIVNDFQKGDIAEGYSVSREKKESFPLTVTSAQKNPTAFYLCASRGEMFTEAFFGQGTRLTVV.

The chain uses TRBV19 and TRBJ1-3; maybe TRBD1 (5 bases). With 7 bases removed from V and 0 bases from J, the gap between germline ends came to 10 bases. This CDR3 contains 14 residues. Germline V lookup: CDR1 LNHDA, CDR2 SQIVND (reference sequence). In nucleotides, the CDR3 is TGTGCCAGTACCTCAGGGTACTCTGGAAACACCATATATTTT. This encodes CASTSGYSGNTIYF.

The chain employs TRBV27 and TRBJ2-3; no definite D call. The CDR3 has 13 residues. V lost 3 bases to trimming and J lost 3 bases, with 7 bases between them. The germline gives CDR1 MNHEY, CDR2 SMNVEV (reference sequence). The CDR3 loop reads CASSFSLTDTQYF. CDR3 coding DNA: TGTGCCAGCAGTTTTTCCTTGACAGATACGCAGTATTTT.

In this sample, this clone turned up once. The V call is TRBV3-1 (or the pseudogene TRBV3-2), the J call TRBJ2-1, with unresolved D. Germline V CDR1 and CDR2: LGHDT, YNNKEL (reference sequence). The CDR3 runs 15 residues. The V gene lost 0 bases and the J gene lost 0 bases, with 6 bases spanning the gap. CDR3 protein: CASSQEPSSYNEQFF. CDR3 nucleotides: TGTGCCAGCAGCCAAGAGCCGAGCTCCTACAATGAGCAGTTCTTC.